This record covers a single TCR beta chain. This entry comes from a study of blood T cell repertoires in COVID-19. Study background: Sites in the United States, Italy and Spain provided acute and convalescent COVID-19 samples. PBMCs, B-cell-depleted T cells, or T cells provided the cDNA or gDNA that made up the material.

The table came from immunoSEQ multiplex PCR; TCRdb's copy has only in-frame clones and leaves some out. This table holds about 260,000 clones, roughly 88% found once. During the 2 weeks before they entered the study, exposed participants had met someone with a PCR-confirmed or clinician-diagnosed COVID-19 case. CDR1 and CDR2 (germline): MNHEY, SVGEGT. CDR3 length equals 15 residues. Trimming removed 4 bases from V and 3 bases from J, with 16 bases in between. Material: PBMCs or T cells enriched from blood (not recorded which). The source is a woman in her forties who had been exposed to COVID-19. The chain employs TRBV6-2 or TRBV6-3 and TRBJ2-7; TRBD1 might be the D (5 bases). The CDR3 loop is CASSSRQNMIYEQYF. The CDR3 coding sequence is TGTGCCAGCAGTTCTAGACAGAATATGATCTACGAGCAGTACTTC.